These 10 T cell receptor beta chains originate from one sample sequenced in a study of beta chain features in type 1 diabetes. Sequenced material consisted of expressed TCRB transcripts (all of the isolated RNA was reverse transcribed). The assay was immunoSEQ multiplex PCR, and TCRdb's table has in-frame clones only and misses some. The sample includes about 620,000 clones, 15% to 19% seen only once; the top ten take approximately 0.093%. The sequenced material came from naive CD4+ T cells from blood. These receptors were collected from a man between 18 and 35 years old in good health.

The table lists this clone with a few counts. The rearrangement links TRBV9 to TRBJ2-5; the D is unclear. Germline CDR1 and CDR2: SGDLS and YYNGEE. This CDR3 is built from 13 residues. The V end was cut by 2 bases, the J end by 1 base, with 6 bases between. The CDR3, as DNA: TGTGCCAGCAGCGTCTCCACCCAAGAGACCCAGTACTTC. Amino acid sequence: CASSVSTQETQYF. The whole variable domain, remainder taken from reference TRBV9 and TRBJ2-5, is DSGVTQTPKHLITATGQRVTLRCSPRSGDLSVYWYQQSLDQGLQFLIQYYNGEERAKGNILERFSAQQFPDLHSELNLSSLELGDSALYFCASSVSTQETQYFGPGTRLLVL.

There are a few counts of this clone. J is TRBJ2-2 and V is TRBV6-5; TRBD1 matches at 7 bases. The CDR3 is made up of 14 amino acids. Germline-derived CDR1 and CDR2 are MNHEY and SVGAGI. J lost 4 bases, V lost 6 bases, and 5 bases had no gene match. CDR3 protein: CASRTDRATGELFF. The DNA for the CDR3 is TGTGCCAGCAGAACCGACAGGGCCACCGGGGAGCTGTTTTTT.

The chain combines TRBV9 with TRBJ1-1; D is unresolved. This CDR3 has 14 amino acids. The V end lost 0 bases, the J end lost 1 base, and 7 bases lay between the germline ends. The germline CDR1 and CDR2 sequences are SGDLS and YYNGEE. CDR3 nucleotides: TGTGCCAGCAGCGTAGACGAGGCGAACACTGAAGCTTTCTTT. Protein: CASSVDEANTEAFF. The whole variable domain, remainder taken from reference TRBV9 and TRBJ1-1, is DSGVTQTPKHLITATGQRVTLRCSPRSGDLSVYWYQQSLDQGLQFLIQYYNGEERAKGNILERFSAQQFPDLHSELNLSSLELGDSALYFCASSVDEANTEAFFGQGTRLTVV.

This clone was observed a few times. The CDR3 region is CASRNRNGEQFF. Written as DNA, the CDR3 is TGTGCCAGCAGAAACAGGAACGGTGAGCAGTTCTTC. This sequence joins TRBV6-6 and TRBJ2-1; maybe TRBD1 (5 bases). Trimming took 6 bases from V and 9 from J, leaving 12 bases between them. In germline, CDR1 is MNHNY, CDR2 SVGAGI (reference sequence). The CDR3 totals 12 residues.

This clone was observed a handful of times. The V call is TRBV9, the J call TRBJ1-1; D unclear. Germline V CDR1 and CDR2: SGDLS, YYNGEE. The CDR3 spans 14 residues. The ends were cut back, 4 bases at V and 0 bases at J, with 10 bases in the middle. CDR3 residues: CASSLGLMNTEAFF. In nucleotides, the CDR3 is TGTGCCAGCAGCCTCGGGCTCATGAACACTGAAGCTTTCTTT.

This clone was recorded a few times. The genes are TRBV19 and TRBJ2-7, with D possibly being TRBD1 (5 bases). The length of the CDR3 is 14 residues. CDR1 and CDR2 from the germline V gene are LNHDA and SQIVND (reference sequence). V was clipped by 4 bases and J by 4 bases, with 14 bases between them. CDR3 region: CASSTGQGKYEQYF. The CDR3 nucleotides are TGTGCCAGTAGTACAGGACAAGGAAAATACGAGCAGTACTTC.

There are a few counts of this clone. This rearrangement joins TRBV9 to TRBJ2-5; D tentatively reads TRBD1 or TRBD2 (5 bases each). Germline lookup yields CDR1 SGDLS and CDR2 YYNGEE. CDR3 length: 15 amino acids. V lost 2 bases, J lost 0 bases, and 11 bases lay in between. Here the CDR3 DNA reads TGTGCCAGCAGCGTTTCCCGGGGCAACCAAGAGACCCAGTACTTC. It codes for CASSVSRGNQETQYF.

This clone came up a few times. V usage is TRBV13 and J usage is TRBJ2-1, with 8 positions matching TRBD2. J gave up 6 bases and V 1 base, and 17 bases lay outside the gene matches. The CDR3 is 19 amino acids. The germline V gene encodes CDR1 PRHDT and CDR2 FYEKMQ (reference sequence). The CDR3 nucleotides read TGTGCCAGCAGCTTAGCCGGTATTAGCGGGGACTGGGGCTCCAATGAGCAGTTCTTC. It encodes CASSLAGISGDWGSNEQFF. The variable domain in full, completed from reference TRBV13 and TRBJ2-1, reads AAGVIQSPRHLIKEKRETATLKCYPIPRHDTVYWYQQGPGQDPQFLISFYEKMQSDKGSIPDRFSAQQFSDYHSELNMSSLELGDSALYFCASSLAGISGDWGSNEQFFGPGTRLTVL.

The chain has TRBV7-2 and TRBJ1-3, with TRBD1 as a possible D gene (5 bases). Germline CDR1 is SGHTA and CDR2 is FQGNSA. V was trimmed by 2 bases and J by 16 bases, leaving 12 bases between them. The CDR3 runs 11 residues. The CDR3 nucleotides are TGTGCCAGCAGCTTACGCACAGGACTCTATTTT. Protein: CASSLRTGLYF. Full variable domain (remainder filled in from reference TRBV7-2 and TRBJ1-3): GAGVSQSPSNKVTEKGKDVELRCDPISGHTALYWYRQSLGQGLEFLIYFQGNSAPDKSGLPSDRFSAERTGGSVSTLTIQRTQQEDSAVYLCASSLRTGLYFGEGSWLTVV.

V usage is TRBV13 and J usage is TRBJ1-5; D is possibly TRBD1 (5 bases). V shed 5 bases and J shed 7 bases, with 18 bases lying between them. This CDR3 contains 15 residues. Germline V gene data show CDR1 as PRHDT and CDR2 as FYEKMQ (reference sequence). CDR3 protein: CASSIRTTPDQPQHF. CDR3 DNA: TGTGCCAGCAGCATTCGGACAACCCCGGACCAGCCCCAGCATTTT.